The clone carrying this TCR beta chain was seen a few times. Constant-region reverse primers amplified full-length variable regions, followed by semi-nested Nested Universal Primer A PCR. TCRdb itself ran the 5' RACE reads through MiXCR, one entry per CDR3 protein. Of roughly 55,000 distinct CDR3 sequences in the sample, around 26% were seen once. Germline CDR1 SGHVS, CDR2 FQNEAQ. The CDR3 has 14 residues. V lost 1 base to trimming and J lost 6 bases, with 13 bases between them. The clonotype was recovered from a female donor with breast cancer. The V gene is TRBV7-8, the J gene TRBJ2-7, with a tentative D call TRBD2 (6 bases). The sequenced sample consisted of tumor-infiltrating naive CD4+ T cells sorted from the breast tumor. The subset was: naive CD4+ T cells, CD4+CD45RA+CD25-. The CDR3 sequence: CASSLVWGTGEQYF. CDR3 bases: TGTGCCAGCAGCTTAGTTTGGGGGACTGGCGAGCAGTACTTC.